The clone carrying this T cell receptor beta chain appeared a few times. V was pared by 0 bases and J by 0 bases, with 18 bases between. The CDR3 has 18 amino acids. CDR1 and CDR2 (germline): SGHAT, FQNNGV. This sample is part of a study of patients and donors after allogeneic stem cell transplantation. TCRdb called the RT-PCR reads again in MiXCR, with one record for every CDR3 protein. Of 920,000 or so distinct CDR3 sequences listed, about 20% are singletons. This receptor was taken from a human donor who was either an allogeneic HSCT recipient or a stem cell or donor lymphocyte infusion donor (not recorded which). It is not recorded whose cells these are; they may come from a transplant donor. The rearrangement uses TRBV11-2 and TRBJ2-7; either TRBD1 or TRBD2 may supply D (5 bases each). The sequenced sample consisted of blood, either unsorted or a sorted T cell fraction (not recorded which). The CDR3 region is CASSLDRGDSFFSYEQYF. The CDR3 DNA follows: TGTGCCAGCAGCTTAGATCGGGGAGACAGTTTCTTCTCCTACGAGCAGTACTTC.